The sequence of this T cell receptor beta chain was determined in a study of post-analysis software for immune sequencing data. TCR beta cDNA libraries included unique molecular identifiers. TCRdb called the PCR reads again in MiXCR, with one record for every CDR3 protein. The data contain about 160,000 distinct CDR3 sequences, around 34% of them singletons. Trimming pared 4 bases from V and 0 bases from J, leaving 15 bases between. This CDR3 comprises 16 residues. Germline V gives CDR1 SEHNR, CDR2 FQNEAQ (reference sequence). The chain combines TRBV7-9 with TRBJ1-1; tentatively, D is TRBD1 (5 bases). The sample here was blood, taken after autologous hematopoietic stem cell transplantation. The clonotype was recovered from a girl aged 10-17 years with multiple sclerosis. CDR3 sequence reads: CASSSPTSTVNTEAFF. The CDR3 DNA is TGTGCCAGCAGCTCACCAACATCGACAGTGAACACTGAAGCTTTCTTT.